Presented here are 8 T cell receptor beta chains from one specimen sequenced in a study of technical replicates of blood from a few donors. TCRdb keeps only in-frame clones here, not all; method: immunoSEQ multiplex PCR. Among tens of thousands of clones listed, 90% to 95% were seen once. Sample: T cells isolated from PBMCs. These receptors all come from a human donor in good health.

This chain uses TRBV9 with TRBJ1-3, with 7 bases identical to TRBD1. This CDR3 is built from 17 residues. Germline V CDR1 and CDR2: SGDLS, YYNGEE. With 0 bases clipped from V and 0 bases from J, the junction kept 6 bases outside the gene matches. CDR3 nucleotides: TGTGCCAGCAGCGTAGAGCCTGGGACAGCCTCTGGAAACACCATATATTTT. Translated: CASSVEPGTASGNTIYF.

The chain is built from TRBV5-4 and TRBJ1-3; D not resolved. The length of the CDR3 is 12 residues. Germline assignment: CDR1 SGHNT and CDR2 YYREEE (reference sequence). V lost 5 bases, J lost 2 bases, and 5 bases lay in between. In DNA form, the CDR3 reads TGTGCCAGCAGTCCCGCTGGAAACACCATATATTTT. Translation gives CASSPAGNTIYF. Drawing the rest from reference TRBV5-4 and TRBJ1-3, the complete variable domain is ETGVTQSPTHLIKTRGQQVTLRCSSQSGHNTVSWYQQALGQGPQFIFQYYREEENGRGNFPPRFSGLQFPNYSSELNVNALELDDSALYLCASSPAGNTIYFGEGSWLTVV.

This clone is a singleton in its sample. The rearrangement joins TRBV29-1 to TRBJ1-1; 8 bases are shared with TRBD1. CDR1 is SQVTM and CDR2 is ANQGSEA in the germline V gene. J gave up 1 base and V 6 bases, and 4 bases lay outside the gene matches. There are 13 residues in the CDR3. CDR3 residues: CSVNGQGNTEAFF. The CDR3 coding sequence is TGCAGCGTAAATGGACAGGGGAACACTGAAGCTTTCTTT.

The CDR3 is CASSQDAGTYEQYF. As DNA, the CDR3 is TGTGCCAGCAGCCAAGACGCCGGTACCTACGAGCAGTACTTC. This chain uses TRBV4-2 with TRBJ2-7; D ambiguous. Germline CDR1 is LGHNA and CDR2 is YNFKEQ. This CDR3 region has 14 residues. Trimming removed 0 bases from V and 2 bases from J, with 8 bases in between.

The chain links TRBV28 to TRBJ1-1; 9 bases are shared with TRBD1. Germline trimming cut 6 bases from V and 6 bases from J; bases unmatched to any gene: 8. The germline gives CDR1 MDHEN, CDR2 SYDVKM. This CDR3 has 14 amino acids. The CDR3 nucleotides are TGTGCCAGCAGGGAGGGACAGGGTAACTCTGAAGCTTTCTTT. Translated: CASREGQGNSEAFF.

The chain combines TRBV18 with TRBJ2-5; D not certain. CDR1 is KGHSH and CDR2 is LQKENI in the germline V gene. The CDR3 consists of 17 residues. Trimming pared 2 bases from V and 3 bases from J, leaving 19 bases between. Written as DNA, the CDR3 is TGTGCCAGCTCACCATCTATTCGCGGCCCAGAGAAAGAGACCCAGTACTTC. Its translation: CASSPSIRGPEKETQYF.

The genes are TRBV19 and TRBJ2-7, with a weak D call TRBD2 (6 bases). Trimming took 3 bases from V and 2 from J, leaving 11 bases between them. The CDR3 has 14 residues. Germline-derived CDR1 and CDR2 are LNHDA and SQIVND (reference sequence). This chain's CDR3 is CASSMGGATYEQYF. The CDR3 DNA sequence: TGTGCCAGTAGTATGGGCGGGGCAACCTACGAGCAGTACTTC. Complete variable domain (other parts from reference TRBV19 and TRBJ2-7): DGGITQSPKYLFRKEGQNVTLSCEQNLNHDAMYWYRQDPGQGLRLIYYSQIVNDFQKGDIAEGYSVSREKKESFPLTVTSAQKNPTAFYLCASSMGGATYEQYFGPGTRLTVT.

The chain has TRBV5-1 and TRBJ2-1, with 7 bases that match TRBD2. Germline CDR1 and CDR2: SGHRS and YFSETQ. Germline trimming cut 0 bases from V and 7 bases from J; bases unmatched to any gene: 10. CDR3 length equals 16 residues. In DNA, the CDR3 is TGCGCCAGCAGCTTGGAGCGGGGCCCACTGGGGAATGAGCAGTTCTTC. Protein product: CASSLERGPLGNEQFF.